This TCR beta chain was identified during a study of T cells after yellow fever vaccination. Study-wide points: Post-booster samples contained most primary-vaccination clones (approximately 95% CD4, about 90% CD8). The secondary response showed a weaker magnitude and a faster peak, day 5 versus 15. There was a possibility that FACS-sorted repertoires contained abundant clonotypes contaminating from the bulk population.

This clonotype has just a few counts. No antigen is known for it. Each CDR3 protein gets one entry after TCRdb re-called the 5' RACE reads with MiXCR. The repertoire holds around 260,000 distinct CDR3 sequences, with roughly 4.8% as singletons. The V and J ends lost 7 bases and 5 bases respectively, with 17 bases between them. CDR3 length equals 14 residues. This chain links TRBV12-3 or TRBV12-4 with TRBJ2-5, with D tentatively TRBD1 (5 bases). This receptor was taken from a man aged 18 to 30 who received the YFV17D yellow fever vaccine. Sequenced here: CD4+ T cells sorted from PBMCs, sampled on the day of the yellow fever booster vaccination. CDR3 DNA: TGTGCCAGCAAACTCAACGGACAACGGGAGACCCAGTACTTC. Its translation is CASKLNGQRETQYF.